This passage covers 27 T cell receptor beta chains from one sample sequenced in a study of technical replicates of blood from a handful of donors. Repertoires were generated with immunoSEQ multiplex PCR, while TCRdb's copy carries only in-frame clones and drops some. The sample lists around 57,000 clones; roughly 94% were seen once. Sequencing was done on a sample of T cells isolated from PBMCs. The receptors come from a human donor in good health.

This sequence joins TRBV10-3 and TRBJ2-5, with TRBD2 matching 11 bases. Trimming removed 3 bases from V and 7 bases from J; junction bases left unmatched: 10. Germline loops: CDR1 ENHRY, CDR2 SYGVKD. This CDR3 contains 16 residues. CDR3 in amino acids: CAISDSTSGDLGTQYF. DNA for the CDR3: TGTGCCATCAGTGACTCGACTAGCGGGGACCTTGGGACCCAGTACTTC.

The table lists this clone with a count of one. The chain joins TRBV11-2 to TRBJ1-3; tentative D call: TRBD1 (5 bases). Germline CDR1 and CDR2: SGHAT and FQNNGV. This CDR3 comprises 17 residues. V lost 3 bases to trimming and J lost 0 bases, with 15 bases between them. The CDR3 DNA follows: TGTGCCAGCAGCTTGTGGGGGGATCAGGCCTCTGGAAACACCATATATTTT. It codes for CASSLWGDQASGNTIYF.

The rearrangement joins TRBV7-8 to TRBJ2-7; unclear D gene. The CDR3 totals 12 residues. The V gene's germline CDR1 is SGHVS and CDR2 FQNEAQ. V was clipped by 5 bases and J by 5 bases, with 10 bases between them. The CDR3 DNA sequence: TGTGCCAGCAGCCCACATTTCAACGAGCAGTACTTC. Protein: CASSPHFNEQYF.

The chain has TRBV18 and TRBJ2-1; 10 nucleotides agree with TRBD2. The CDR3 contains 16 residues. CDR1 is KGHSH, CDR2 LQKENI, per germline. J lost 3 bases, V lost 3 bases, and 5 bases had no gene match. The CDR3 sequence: CASSPERTSGYNEQFF. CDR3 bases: TGTGCCAGCTCACCGGAAAGGACTAGCGGCTACAATGAGCAGTTCTTC.

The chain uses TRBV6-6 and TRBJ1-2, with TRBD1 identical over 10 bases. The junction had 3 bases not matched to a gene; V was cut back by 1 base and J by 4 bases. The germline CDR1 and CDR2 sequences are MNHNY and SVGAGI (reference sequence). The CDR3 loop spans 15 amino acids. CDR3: CASSYWGQGLYGYTF. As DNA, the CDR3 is TGTGCCAGCAGTTACTGGGGACAGGGGCTCTATGGCTACACCTTC.

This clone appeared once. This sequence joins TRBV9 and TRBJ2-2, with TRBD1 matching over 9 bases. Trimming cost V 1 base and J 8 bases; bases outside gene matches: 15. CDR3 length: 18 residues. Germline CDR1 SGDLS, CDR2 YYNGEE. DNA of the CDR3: TGTGCCAGCAGCGTACCTATATCGGGGACAGGGTCGACGGGGGAGCTGTTTTTT. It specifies CASSVPISGTGSTGELFF.

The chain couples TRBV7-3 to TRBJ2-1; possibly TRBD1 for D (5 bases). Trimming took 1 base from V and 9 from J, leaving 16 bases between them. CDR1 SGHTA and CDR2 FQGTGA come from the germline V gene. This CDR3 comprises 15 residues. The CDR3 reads CASSLKGPWSAEQFF. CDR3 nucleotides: TGTGCCAGCAGCTTAAAGGGGCCCTGGTCCGCTGAGCAGTTCTTC.

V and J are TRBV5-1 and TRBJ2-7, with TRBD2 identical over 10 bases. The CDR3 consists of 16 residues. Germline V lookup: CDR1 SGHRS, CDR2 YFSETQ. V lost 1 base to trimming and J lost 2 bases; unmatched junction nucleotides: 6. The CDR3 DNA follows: TGCGCCAGCAGCTTGTTTAGCGGGGGGACCACCTACGAGCAGTACTTC. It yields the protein CASSLFSGGTTYEQYF.

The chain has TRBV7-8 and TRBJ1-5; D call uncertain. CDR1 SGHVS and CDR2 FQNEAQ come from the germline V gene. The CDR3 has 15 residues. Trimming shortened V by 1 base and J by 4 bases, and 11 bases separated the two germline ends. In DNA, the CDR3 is TGTGCCAGCAGCTTAGGGCGAGGCCGGAATCAGCCCCAGCATTTT. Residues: CASSLGRGRNQPQHF.

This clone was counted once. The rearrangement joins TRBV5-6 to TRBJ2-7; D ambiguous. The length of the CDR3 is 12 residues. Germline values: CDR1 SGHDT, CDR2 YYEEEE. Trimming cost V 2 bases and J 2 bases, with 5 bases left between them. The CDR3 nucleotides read TGTGCCAGCAGCTTATACACCTACGAGCAGTACTTC. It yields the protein CASSLYTYEQYF.

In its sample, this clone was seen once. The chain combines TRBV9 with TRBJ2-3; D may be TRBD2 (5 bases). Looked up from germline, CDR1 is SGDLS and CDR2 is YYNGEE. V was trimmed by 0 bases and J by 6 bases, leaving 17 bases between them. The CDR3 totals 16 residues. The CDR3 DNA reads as TGTGCCAGCAGCGTAGCGACTACCCGGACGAGGGATACGCAGTATTTT. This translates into CASSVATTRTRDTQYF.

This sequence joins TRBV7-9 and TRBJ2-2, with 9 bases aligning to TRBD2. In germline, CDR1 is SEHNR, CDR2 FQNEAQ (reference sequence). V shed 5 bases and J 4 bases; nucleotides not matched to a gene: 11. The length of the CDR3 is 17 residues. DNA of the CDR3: TGTGCCAGCAGCGCCCGGCGACTAGCGGTGAGCACCGGGGAGCTGTTTTTT. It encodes CASSARRLAVSTGELFF.

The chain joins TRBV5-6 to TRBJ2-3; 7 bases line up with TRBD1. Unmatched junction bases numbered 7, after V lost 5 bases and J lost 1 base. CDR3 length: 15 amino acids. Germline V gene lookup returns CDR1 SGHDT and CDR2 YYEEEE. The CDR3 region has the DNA TGTGCCAGCAGGCCACAGGGGTCTGGCACAGATACGCAGTATTTT. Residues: CASRPQGSGTDTQYF.

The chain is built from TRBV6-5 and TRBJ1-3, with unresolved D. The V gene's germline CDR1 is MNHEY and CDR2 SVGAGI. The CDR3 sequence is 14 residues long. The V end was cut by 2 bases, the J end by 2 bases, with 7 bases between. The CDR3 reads CASSYNSAGNTIYF. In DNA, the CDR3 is TGTGCCAGCAGTTACAACAGTGCTGGAAACACCATATATTTT.

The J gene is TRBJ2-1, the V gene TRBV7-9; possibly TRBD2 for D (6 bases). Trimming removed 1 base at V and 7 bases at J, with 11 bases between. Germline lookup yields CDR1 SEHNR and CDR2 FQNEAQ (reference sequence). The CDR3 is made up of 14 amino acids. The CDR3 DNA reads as TGTGCCAGCAGCTTAGTCGATAGCGGAAATGAGCAGTTCTTC. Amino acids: CASSLVDSGNEQFF.

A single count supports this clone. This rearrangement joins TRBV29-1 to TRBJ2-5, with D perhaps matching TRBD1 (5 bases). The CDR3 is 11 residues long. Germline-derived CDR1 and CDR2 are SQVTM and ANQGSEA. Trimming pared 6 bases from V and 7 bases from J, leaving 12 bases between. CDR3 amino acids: CSVDSSWTQYF. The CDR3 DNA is TGCAGCGTCGACAGCTCATGGACCCAGTACTTC.

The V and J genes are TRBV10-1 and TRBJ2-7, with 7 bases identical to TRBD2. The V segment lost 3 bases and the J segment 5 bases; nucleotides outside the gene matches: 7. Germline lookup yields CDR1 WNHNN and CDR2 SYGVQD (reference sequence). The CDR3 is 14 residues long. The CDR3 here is CASSEGRELDEQYF. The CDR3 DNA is TGCGCCAGCAGTGAAGGGCGGGAGTTGGACGAGCAGTACTTC.

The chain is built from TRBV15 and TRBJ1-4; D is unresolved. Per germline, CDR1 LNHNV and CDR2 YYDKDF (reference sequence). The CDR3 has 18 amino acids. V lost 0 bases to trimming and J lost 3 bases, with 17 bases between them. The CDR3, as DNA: TGTGCCACCAGCAGAGATGCCGTCGGGATGTCGGCTAATGAAAAACTGTTTTTT. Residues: CATSRDAVGMSANEKLFF.

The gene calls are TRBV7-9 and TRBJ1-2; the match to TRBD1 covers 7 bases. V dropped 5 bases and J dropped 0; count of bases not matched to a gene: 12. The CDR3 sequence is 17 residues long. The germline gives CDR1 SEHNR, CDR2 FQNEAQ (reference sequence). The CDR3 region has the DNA TGTGCCAGCAGCACTCACAGGGGCCCGTTAGCTAACTATGGCTACACCTTC. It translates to CASSTHRGPLANYGYTF.

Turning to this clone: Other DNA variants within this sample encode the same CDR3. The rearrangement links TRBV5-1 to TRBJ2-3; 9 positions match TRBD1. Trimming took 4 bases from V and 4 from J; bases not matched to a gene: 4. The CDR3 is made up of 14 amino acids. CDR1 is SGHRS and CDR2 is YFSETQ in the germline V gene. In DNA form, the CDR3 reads TGCGCCAGCAGCCTCACAGGGGGCCCAGATACGCAGTATTTT. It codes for CASSLTGGPDTQYF.

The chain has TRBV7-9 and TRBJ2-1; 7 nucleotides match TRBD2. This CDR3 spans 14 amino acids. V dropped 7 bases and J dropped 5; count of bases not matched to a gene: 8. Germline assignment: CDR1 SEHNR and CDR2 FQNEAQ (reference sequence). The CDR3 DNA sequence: TGTGCCAGCACCGCGGGGGTTATAAACAATGAGCAGTTCTTC. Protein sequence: CASTAGVINNEQFF.

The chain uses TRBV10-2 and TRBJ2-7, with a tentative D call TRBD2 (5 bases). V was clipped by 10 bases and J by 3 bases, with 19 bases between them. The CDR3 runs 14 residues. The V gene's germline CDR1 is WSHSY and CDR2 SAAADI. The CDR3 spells CATREEEELYEQYF. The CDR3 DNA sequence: TGCGCCACCAGAGAGGAGGAGGAGCTCTACGAGCAGTACTTC.

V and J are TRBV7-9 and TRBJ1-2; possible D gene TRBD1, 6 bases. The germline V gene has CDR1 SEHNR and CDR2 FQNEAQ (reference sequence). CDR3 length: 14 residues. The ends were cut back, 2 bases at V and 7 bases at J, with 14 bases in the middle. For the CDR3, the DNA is TGTGCCAGCAGCTTAATAAGGGGGATAAGTGGCTACACCTTC. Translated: CASSLIRGISGYTF.

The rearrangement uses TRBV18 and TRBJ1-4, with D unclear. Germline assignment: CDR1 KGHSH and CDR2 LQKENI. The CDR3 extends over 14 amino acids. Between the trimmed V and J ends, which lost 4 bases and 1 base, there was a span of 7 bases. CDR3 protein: CASSHGGTNEKLFF. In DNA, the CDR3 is TGTGCCAGCTCACACGGAGGAACTAATGAAAAACTGTTTTTT.

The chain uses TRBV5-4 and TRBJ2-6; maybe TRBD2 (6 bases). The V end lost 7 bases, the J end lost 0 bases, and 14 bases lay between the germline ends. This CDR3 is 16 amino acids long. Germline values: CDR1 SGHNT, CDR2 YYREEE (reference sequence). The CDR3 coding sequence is TGTGCCAGCCGGGACTTACCTGACTCTGGGGCCAACGTCCTGACTTTC. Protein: CASRDLPDSGANVLTF.

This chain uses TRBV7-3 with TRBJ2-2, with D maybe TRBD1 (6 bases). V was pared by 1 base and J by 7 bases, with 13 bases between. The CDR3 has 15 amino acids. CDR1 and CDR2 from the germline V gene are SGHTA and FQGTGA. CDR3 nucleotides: TGTGCCAGCAGCTTAATCCAGGGGTCTAACGGGGAGCTGTTTTTT. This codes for CASSLIQGSNGELFF.

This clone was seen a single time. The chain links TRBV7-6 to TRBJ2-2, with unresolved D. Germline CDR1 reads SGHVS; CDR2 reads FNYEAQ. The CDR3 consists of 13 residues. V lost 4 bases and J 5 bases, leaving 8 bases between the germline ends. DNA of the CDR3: TGTGCCAGCAGCTGGCTAGAAACCGGGGAGCTGTTTTTT. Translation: CASSWLETGELFF.